One and the same sample provided the 24 T cell receptor beta chains below, sequenced in a study of blood T cell repertoires in COVID-19. The data were produced by immunoSEQ multiplex PCR, yet TCRdb's version contains in-frame clones alone and is incomplete. Among about 210,000 clones listed, 80% were seen once. Sequenced sample: peripheral blood. Receptor source: a woman in her 70s with acute or convalescent COVID-19.

The rearrangement joins TRBV6-5 to TRBJ2-4, with TRBD1 matching over 10 bases. Per the germline V gene, CDR1 is MNHEY and CDR2 is SVGAGI. The CDR3 consists of 14 residues. The J segment lost 9 bases and the V segment lost 7 bases, leaving 9 bases of the junction unmatched. The CDR3 region is CASIQGTGVPIQYF. CDR3 nucleotides: TGTGCCAGCATCCAGGGGACAGGGGTTCCCATTCAGTACTTC.

This clone has more than one count but fewer than ten. The CDR3: CASSVTGGSTEAFF. CDR3 DNA: TGTGCCAGCAGCGTGACAGGGGGCTCGACTGAAGCTTTCTTT. The rearrangement uses TRBV5-4 and TRBJ1-1, with TRBD1 matching 10 bases. In germline, CDR1 is SGHNT, CDR2 YYREEE (reference sequence). Trimming took 4 bases from V and 5 from J; bases not matched to a gene: 5. The length of the CDR3 is 14 residues.

The gene calls are TRBV25-1 and TRBJ2-3, with 9 bases identical to TRBD2. Germline CDR1 and CDR2: MGHDK and SYGVNS. After removal of 3 bases from V and 3 bases from J, the junction contained 10 bases not matched to a gene. The CDR3 sequence is 17 residues long. CDR3 in amino acids: CASSDYYLAGATDTQYF. CDR3 nucleotides: TGTGCCAGCAGTGACTACTACTTAGCGGGGGCAACAGATACGCAGTATTTT.

The chain joins TRBV5-6 to TRBJ2-1; 15 bases match TRBD2. The J segment lost 8 bases and the V segment lost 3 bases, leaving 6 bases of the junction unmatched. This CDR3 has 16 amino acids. The germline V gene has CDR1 SGHDT and CDR2 YYEEEE. This chain's CDR3 is CASSSGLAGGPDEQFF. The CDR3, as DNA: TGTGCCAGCAGCTCTGGACTAGCGGGGGGGCCGGATGAGCAGTTCTTC.

The chain uses TRBV6-2 or TRBV6-3 and TRBJ2-6; TRBD2 might be the D (6 bases). Trimming shortened V by 2 bases and J by 2 bases, and 10 bases separated the two germline ends. The CDR3 is 16 amino acids. In germline, CDR1 is MNHEY, CDR2 SVGEGT. CDR3 sequence: CASSYREPAGANVLTF. The CDR3 coding sequence is TGTGCCAGCAGTTACCGGGAGCCTGCTGGGGCCAACGTCCTGACTTTC.

The chain uses TRBV24-1 and TRBJ1-5; 7 nucleotides agree with TRBD1. The junction had 8 bases not matched to a gene; V was cut back by 9 bases and J by 4 bases. Germline CDR1 KGHDR, CDR2 SFDVKD. The CDR3 is made up of 14 amino acids. The DNA of the CDR3 is TGTGCCACCGCGGACGGGACAGTGAATCAGCCCCAGCATTTT. Translation gives CATADGTVNQPQHF.

The chain employs TRBV24-1 and TRBJ2-3; no reliable D call. V lost 10 bases to trimming and J lost 7 bases, with 11 bases between them. Looked up from germline, CDR1 is KGHDR and CDR2 is SFDVKD. The CDR3 is 11 amino acids. CDR3 residues: CATSETNTQYF. As DNA, the CDR3 is TGTGCCACTTCAGAAACGAATACGCAGTATTTT.

The CDR3, as DNA: TGCGCCAGCAGCTCAGAGGCGCAGGGGGCCTACGAGCAGTACTTC. This encodes CASSSEAQGAYEQYF. The genes are TRBV5-1 and TRBJ2-7; 7 bases are shared with TRBD1. This CDR3 has 15 residues. V was clipped by 3 bases and J by 2 bases; unmatched bases: 8. Germline CDR1 is SGHRS and CDR2 is YFSETQ.

The rearrangement uses TRBV27 and TRBJ1-6; 8 nucleotides agree with TRBD1. V was pared by 7 bases and J by 9 bases, with 8 bases of the junction left unmatched. Germline CDR1 is MNHEY and CDR2 is SMNVEV (reference sequence). This CDR3 has 14 amino acids. The CDR3 nucleotides are TGTGCCAGCACTGTCAGGGGGCAAGGTTCACCCCTCCACTTT. Protein product: CASTVRGQGSPLHF.

This clone has more than one count but fewer than ten. The J gene is TRBJ2-7, the V gene TRBV3-1 (or the pseudogene TRBV3-2); D unresolved. This CDR3 has 13 amino acids. Trimming took off 4 bases at V and 4 bases at J, with 11 bases between the two ends. Germline V gene sequence: CDR1 LGHDT, CDR2 YNNKEL (reference sequence). The CDR3 DNA is TGTGCCAGCAGCCCCCCAGGCCTTTACGAGCAGTACTTC. It encodes CASSPPGLYEQYF.

V gene TRBV10-3 combines with J gene TRBJ2-1; the match to TRBD1 covers 8 bases. CDR1 and CDR2 from the germline V gene are ENHRY and SYGVKD. With 10 bases clipped from V and 6 bases from J, the junction kept 5 bases outside the gene matches. This CDR3 has 12 residues. CDR3 protein: CASGQGGNEQFF. CDR3 in DNA: TGTGCCAGTGGACAGGGTGGCAATGAGCAGTTCTTC.

V and J are TRBV30 and TRBJ2-4, with 8 bases matching TRBD2. There are 16 residues in the CDR3. From germline, CDR1 is GTSNPN and CDR2 SVGIG (reference sequence). V shed 1 base and J 1 base; nucleotides not matched to a gene: 6. CDR3 sequence: CAWSGSGGTAKNIQYF. The DNA of the CDR3 is TGTGCCTGGAGTGGGAGCGGGGGAACGGCCAAAAACATTCAGTACTTC.

The chain links TRBV10-3 to TRBJ1-3; the match to TRBD1 covers 8 bases. Germline V lookup: CDR1 ENHRY, CDR2 SYGVKD. The CDR3 runs 15 residues. Trimming took 6 bases from V and 0 from J; bases not matched to a gene: 4. The CDR3 DNA reads as TGTGCCATCAGACAGGGGGACAGCTCTGGAAACACCATATATTTT. It translates to CAIRQGDSSGNTIYF.

J is TRBJ2-5 and V is TRBV6-1; no reliable D call. V was trimmed by 7 bases and J by 4 bases, leaving 13 bases between them. Germline V CDR1 and CDR2: MNHNS, SASEGT. CDR3 length: 13 residues. CDR3 in amino acids: CASIRSLGETQYF. The DNA of the CDR3 is TGTGCCAGCATTAGGAGCCTGGGAGAGACCCAGTACTTC.

This chain joins TRBV14 and TRBJ1-1, with D unclear. There are 13 residues in the CDR3. CDR1 is SGHDN and CDR2 is FVKESK in the germline V gene. Between the trimmed V and J ends, which lost 4 bases and 2 bases, there was a span of 8 bases. The chain's CDR3 is CASSLQENTEAFF. CDR3 DNA sequence: TGTGCCAGCAGCCTGCAGGAAAACACTGAAGCTTTCTTT. Using reference TRBV14 and TRBJ1-1 for the parts outside the CDR3, the full variable domain is EAGVTQFPSHSVIEKGQTVTLRCDPISGHDNLYWYRRVMGKEIKFLLHFVKESKQDESGMPNNRFLAERTGGTYSTLKVQPAELEDSGVYFCASSLQENTEAFFGQGTRLTVV.

The table lists this clone with a few counts. This CDR3 reads CASSLTVNEKLFF. The CDR3, as DNA: TGTGCCAGCAGCTTGACTGTTAATGAAAAACTGTTTTTT. V usage is TRBV11-2 and J usage is TRBJ1-4; no clear D gene. The V and J ends lost 3 bases and 4 bases respectively, with 6 bases between them. The CDR3 sequence is 13 residues long. Germline V lookup: CDR1 SGHAT, CDR2 FQNNGV.

The V and J genes are TRBV6-6 and TRBJ1-4; D gene ambiguous. Per germline, CDR1 MNHNY and CDR2 SVGAGI (reference sequence). V was trimmed by 5 bases and J by 8 bases, leaving 9 bases between them. CDR3 length: 12 residues. The chain's CDR3 is CASSATGEKLFF. The DNA for the CDR3 is TGTGCCAGCAGTGCCACGGGGGAAAAACTGTTTTTT.

J is TRBJ2-7 and V is TRBV11-1; 9 bases line up with TRBD2. V was clipped by 2 bases and J by 3 bases; unmatched bases: 2. The CDR3 spans 14 residues. Germline V CDR1 and CDR2: SGHAT, FQDESV (reference sequence). CDR3 protein: CASSLLLAGYEQYF. The CDR3 DNA is TGTGCCAGCAGCTTACTACTAGCGGGCTACGAGCAGTACTTC.

This clone was recorded once. The chain employs TRBV11-2 and TRBJ2-5, with D possibly TRBD2 on 5 matching bases. CDR1 is SGHAT and CDR2 is FQNNGV in the germline V gene. V gave up 5 bases and J gave up 5 bases, with 12 bases separating them. The CDR3 length is 13 residues. CDR3: CASSTAGWETQYF. DNA of the CDR3: TGTGCCAGCAGCACCGCGGGTTGGGAGACCCAGTACTTC.

This chain joins TRBV2 and TRBJ2-3; no reliable D call. V was cut by 3 bases and J by 2 bases, with 9 bases left in between. CDR1 and CDR2 (germline): SNHLY, FYNNEI. The CDR3 is made up of 14 amino acids. This chain's CDR3 is CASSDSTSTDTQYF. DNA for the CDR3: TGTGCCAGCAGTGACTCTACTTCCACAGATACGCAGTATTTT.

The rearrangement uses TRBV7-6 and TRBJ1-4, with D perhaps TRBD1 (5 bases). Trimming pared 5 bases from V and 4 bases from J, leaving 14 bases between. This CDR3 has 15 residues. Germline loops: CDR1 SGHVS, CDR2 FNYEAQ. The CDR3 nucleotides read TGTGCCAGCAGCCCTCGCGGGGGGATTAATGAAAAACTGTTTTTT. Residues: CASSPRGGINEKLFF.

V and J are TRBV29-1 and TRBJ1-1; TRBD1 matches 7 bases. The CDR3 has 12 residues. V lost 6 bases and J lost 2; bases outside the gene matches: 3. Per germline, CDR1 SQVTM and CDR2 ANQGSEA. CDR3 sequence (DNA): TGCAGCGTCCGGGACAGAAACACTGAAGCTTTCTTT. It yields the protein CSVRDRNTEAFF.

The rearrangement links TRBV25-1 to TRBJ1-4; D is unresolved. Germline V gene sequence: CDR1 MGHDK, CDR2 SYGVNS. V was clipped by 6 bases and J by 5 bases, with 10 bases between them. The CDR3 is 13 residues long. As DNA, the CDR3 is TGTGCCAGCAGCCGGGTTTGGAATGAAAAACTGTTTTTT. Its protein is CASSRVWNEKLFF. The full variable domain, in which reference TRBV25-1 and TRBJ1-4 provide the parts outside the CDR3, is EADIYQTPRYLVIGTGKKITLECSQTMGHDKMYWYQQDPGMELHLIHYSYGVNSTEKGDLSSESTVSRIRTEHFPLTLESARPSHTSQYLCASSRVWNEKLFFGSGTQLSVL.

The chain employs TRBV5-1 and TRBJ2-2, with a possible D match to TRBD2 (5 bases). Germline V gene data show CDR1 as SGHRS and CDR2 as YFSETQ. The CDR3 has 12 amino acids. With 4 bases removed from V and 7 bases from J, the gap between germline ends came to 8 bases. The CDR3 sequence is CASSREGGELFF. In nucleotides, the CDR3 is TGCGCCAGCAGCCGCGAGGGCGGGGAGCTGTTTTTT.